Only a few counts were recorded for the clone carrying this T cell receptor (beta chain). Only in-frame clones appear in the TCRdb table, and some are missing; sequencing was by immunoSEQ multiplex PCR. In the table there are 130,000 or so clones, about 90% of which are singletons. This record comes from a study of control samples from healthy donors and cancer patients. V lost 3 bases and J lost 0, with 9 bases in between. The CDR3 covers 14 residues. Per the germline V gene, CDR1 is DFQATT and CDR2 is SNEGSKA (reference sequence). The TCR sequence derives from a woman aged 50 to 65 in good health. The chain recombines TRBV20-1 with TRBJ1-5, with D perhaps matching TRBD1 (6 bases). Sequencing was performed on blood. CDR3 sequence (DNA): TGCAGTGCTAGTAAGGGGGATAGCAATCAGCCCCAGCATTTT. This codes for CSASKGDSNQPQHF.